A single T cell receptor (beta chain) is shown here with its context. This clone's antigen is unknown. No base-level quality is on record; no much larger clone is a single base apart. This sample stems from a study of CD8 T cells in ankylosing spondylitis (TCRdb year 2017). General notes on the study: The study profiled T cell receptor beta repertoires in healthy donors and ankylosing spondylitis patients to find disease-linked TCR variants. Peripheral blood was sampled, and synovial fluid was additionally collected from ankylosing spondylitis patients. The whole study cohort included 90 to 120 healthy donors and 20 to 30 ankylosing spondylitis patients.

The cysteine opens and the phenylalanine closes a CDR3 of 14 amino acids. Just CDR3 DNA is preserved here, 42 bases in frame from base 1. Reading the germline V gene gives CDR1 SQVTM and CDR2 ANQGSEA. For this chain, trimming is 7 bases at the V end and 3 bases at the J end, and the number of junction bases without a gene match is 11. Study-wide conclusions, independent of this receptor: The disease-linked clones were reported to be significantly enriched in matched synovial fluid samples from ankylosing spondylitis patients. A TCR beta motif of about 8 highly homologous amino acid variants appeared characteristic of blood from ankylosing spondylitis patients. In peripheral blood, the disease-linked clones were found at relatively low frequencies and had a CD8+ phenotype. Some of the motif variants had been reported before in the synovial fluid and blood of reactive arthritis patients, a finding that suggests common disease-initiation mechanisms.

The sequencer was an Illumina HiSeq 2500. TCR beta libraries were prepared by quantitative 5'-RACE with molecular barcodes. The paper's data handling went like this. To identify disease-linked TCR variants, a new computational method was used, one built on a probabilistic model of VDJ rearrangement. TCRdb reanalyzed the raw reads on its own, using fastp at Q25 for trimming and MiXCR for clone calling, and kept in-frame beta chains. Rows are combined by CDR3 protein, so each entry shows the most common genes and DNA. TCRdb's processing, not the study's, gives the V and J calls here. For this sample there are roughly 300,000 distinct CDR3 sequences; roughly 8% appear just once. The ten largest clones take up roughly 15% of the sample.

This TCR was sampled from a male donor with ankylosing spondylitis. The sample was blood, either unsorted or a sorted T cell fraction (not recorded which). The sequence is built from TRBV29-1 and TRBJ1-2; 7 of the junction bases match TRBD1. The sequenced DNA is TGCAGCGCCACCGCGATTACAGGGGACTATGGCTACACCTTC. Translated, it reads CSATAITGDYGYTF. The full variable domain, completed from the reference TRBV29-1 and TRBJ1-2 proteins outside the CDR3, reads SAVISQKPSRDICQRGTSLTIQCQVDSQVTMMFWYRQQPGQSLTLIATANQGSEATYESGFVIDKFPISRPNLTFSTLTVSNMSPEDSSIYLCSATAITGDYGYTFGSGTRLTVV.